This T cell receptor (beta chain) appears in the sequencing data of a study of regulatory T cells in long-lasting Graves disease. Arm-PCR of CDR3 regions with iRepertoire HTBI primers generated TCR beta libraries. Each CDR3 protein gets one entry after TCRdb re-called the multiplex PCR reads with MiXCR. This sample has roughly 450,000 distinct CDR3 sequences, with under 25% found just once. Germline V gene lookup returns CDR1 GTSNPN and CDR2 SVGIG (reference sequence). This CDR3 spans 14 amino acids. V was cut by 0 bases and J by 1 base, with 6 bases left in between. Time point meaning: persistent/refractory GD, antithyroid drugs over 5 years with positive TRAb. RNA isolated from PBMCs was used to make the TCR library.

The rearrangement joins TRBV30 to TRBJ2-2; D is unresolved. The sample consisted of peripheral blood mononuclear cells (PBMCs), taken when the disease was refractory, from a patient treated with antithyroid drugs. This sequence originates from a female donor with Graves disease. DNA of the CDR3: TGTGCCTGGAGTGTTGTCCTGAACACCGGGGAGCTGTTTTTT. Encoded protein: CAWSVVLNTGELFF.